Each of the 13 T cell receptor beta chains below was sequenced from the same sample in a study of identical twins. TCRdb ran MiXCR on the 5' RACE reads and lists one entry per CDR3 protein. The sample has a few hundred thousand distinct CDR3 sequences; roughly 9.5% are singletons. The same data also went into a second study, on yellow fever vaccine responses in identical twins.

Sequenced material: PBMCs. The origin of the receptors is a woman aged 18-35 years in good health.

This clonotype came up a few times. The chain recombines TRBV29-1 with TRBJ1-5; a possible D gene is TRBD1 (5 bases). Germline CDR1 is SQVTM and CDR2 is ANQGSEA. The length of the CDR3 is 15 residues. V lost 2 bases and J 2 bases, leaving 13 bases between the germline ends. CDR3 sequence reads: CSVEFVGDGNQPQHF. The CDR3 coding sequence is TGCAGCGTTGAATTTGTCGGGGACGGCAATCAGCCCCAGCATTTT. The whole variable domain, remainder taken from reference TRBV29-1 and TRBJ1-5, is SAVISQKPSRDICQRGTSLTIQCQVDSQVTMMFWYRQQPGQSLTLIATANQGSEATYESGFVIDKFPISRPNLTFSTLTVSNMSPEDSSIYLCSVEFVGDGNQPQHFGDGTRLSIL.

This clonotype was detected ten times or more. V gene TRBV24-1 combines with J gene TRBJ2-7; tentatively, D is TRBD1 or TRBD2 (5 bases each). The CDR3 sequence is 15 residues long. V lost 4 bases, J lost 5 bases, and 17 bases lay in between. CDR1 and CDR2 (germline): KGHDR, SFDVKD. The CDR3 DNA sequence: TGTGCCACCAGTGACCCCCGTGGGACGAGGGACGAGCAGTACTTC. Its translation is CATSDPRGTRDEQYF.

The chain carries TRBV29-1 and TRBJ2-7; no clear D. The CDR3 is made up of 13 amino acids. The V gene's germline CDR1 is SQVTM and CDR2 ANQGSEA. The V gene lost 7 bases and the J gene lost 0 bases, with 13 bases spanning the gap. The CDR3 reads CSAAVAGSYEQYF. CDR3 bases: TGCAGCGCCGCGGTGGCAGGCTCCTACGAGCAGTACTTC.

This sequence joins TRBV24-1 and TRBJ2-7; D might be TRBD2 (6 bases). This CDR3 contains 13 residues. Trimming took off 6 bases at V and 7 bases at J, with 15 bases between the two ends. Germline V gives CDR1 KGHDR, CDR2 SFDVKD. CDR3 nucleotide sequence: TGTGCCACCAGTCGCGGGACGGATACAGAGCAGTACTTC. It is translated as CATSRGTDTEQYF.

This chain links TRBV2 with TRBJ2-6; D gene ambiguous. Germline V gene lookup returns CDR1 SNHLY and CDR2 FYNNEI. Trimming removed 4 bases at V and 0 bases at J, with 4 bases between. CDR3 size: 14 residues. CDR3: CASSAPSGANVLTF. The CDR3 DNA sequence: TGTGCCAGCAGTGCTCCCTCTGGGGCCAACGTCCTGACTTTC.

V is TRBV12-3 or TRBV12-4 and J is TRBJ2-7; TRBD1 matches at 7 bases. Germline trimming cut 5 bases from V and 3 bases from J; bases unmatched to any gene: 10. This CDR3 spans 15 amino acids. The CDR3 is CASSPSTGRNYEQYF. CDR3 DNA: TGTGCCAGCAGTCCGTCGACAGGGCGCAACTACGAGCAGTACTTC.

This clonotype has a handful of counts. The chain is built from TRBV7-9 and TRBJ2-7; TRBD1 agrees at 7 bases. The V segment lost 5 bases and the J segment 7 bases; nucleotides outside the gene matches: 17. Germline assignment: CDR1 SEHNR and CDR2 FQNEAQ (reference sequence). This CDR3 has 16 amino acids. The CDR3 loop reads CASSTEARGRFGEQYF. Written as DNA, the CDR3 is TGTGCCAGCAGCACCGAGGCTAGGGGGCGGTTTGGGGAGCAGTACTTC.

There are a few counts of this clonotype. V gene TRBV5-1 combines with J gene TRBJ2-1; the match to TRBD2 covers 14 bases. The CDR3 length is 16 residues. The J segment lost 8 bases and the V segment lost 0 bases, leaving 4 bases of the junction unmatched. Germline CDR1 SGHRS, CDR2 YFSETQ. The CDR3 DNA sequence: TGCGCCAGCAGCTTGGGAGGGACTAGCGGGAGCGATGAGCAGTTCTTC. Its translation is CASSLGGTSGSDEQFF.

This clonotype turned up a few times. The gene calls are TRBV4-2 and TRBJ1-2; possible D gene TRBD1, 6 bases. The V end lost 6 bases, the J end lost 8 bases, and 13 bases lay between the germline ends. In germline, CDR1 is LGHNA, CDR2 YNFKEQ. The length of the CDR3 is 12 residues. CDR3 coding DNA: TGTGCCAGCAGTCTACAGGGAGAAGGCTACACCTTC. This codes for CASSLQGEGYTF.

The chain has TRBV3-1 and TRBJ2-1; 8 bases map to TRBD1. The CDR3 is 19 amino acids. The germline gives CDR1 LGHDT, CDR2 YNNKEL (reference sequence). Trimming took 4 bases from V and 0 from J; bases not matched to a gene: 14. The CDR3 protein is CASSRPDRVDLGSYNEQFF. The CDR3, as DNA: TGTGCCAGCAGCCGCCCGGACAGGGTGGATCTAGGCTCCTACAATGAGCAGTTCTTC.

The sample holds a few counts of this clonotype. The genes are TRBV29-1 and TRBJ2-1; no clear D. Trimming took off 7 bases at V and 8 bases at J, with 21 bases between the two ends. Germline CDR1 is SQVTM and CDR2 is ANQGSEA. The CDR3 covers 14 residues. CDR3 in amino acids: CSAGSTRRLDEQFF. CDR3 bases: TGCAGCGCCGGTTCTACCCGCCGTTTGGATGAGCAGTTCTTC.

The genes are TRBV6-5 and TRBJ2-5, with TRBD1 identical over 9 bases. Unmatched junction bases numbered 17, after V lost 0 bases and J lost 6 bases. This CDR3 region has 19 residues. Germline CDR1 reads MNHEY; CDR2 reads SVGAGI. The CDR3 loop reads CASSYSADFGQGRLKTQYF. The CDR3 DNA reads as TGTGCCAGCAGTTACTCGGCCGATTTTGGACAGGGGCGTCTAAAGACCCAGTACTTC.

This CDR3 reads CASSKSVVRGPFHNEQFF. DNA for the CDR3: TGTGCCAGCAGCAAAAGTGTGGTCAGGGGGCCGTTCCACAATGAGCAGTTCTTC. The chain combines TRBV21-1 with TRBJ2-1; the listed D gene, TRBD1, was not tested against the DNA. TRBV21-1 is annotated as a pseudogene. The CDR3 loop spans 18 amino acids.